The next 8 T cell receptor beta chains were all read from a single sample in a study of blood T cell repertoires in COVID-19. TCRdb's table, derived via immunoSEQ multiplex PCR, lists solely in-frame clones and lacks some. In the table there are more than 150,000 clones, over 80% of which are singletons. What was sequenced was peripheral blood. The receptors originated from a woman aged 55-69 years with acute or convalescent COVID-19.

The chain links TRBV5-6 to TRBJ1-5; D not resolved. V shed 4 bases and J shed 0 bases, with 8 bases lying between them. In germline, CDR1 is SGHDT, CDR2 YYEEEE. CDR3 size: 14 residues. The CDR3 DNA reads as TGTGCCAGCAGCCGGAGGGATAGCAATCAGCCCCAGCATTTT. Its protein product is CASSRRDSNQPQHF. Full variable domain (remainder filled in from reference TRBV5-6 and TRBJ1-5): DAGVTQSPTHLIKTRGQQVTLRCSPKSGHDTVSWYQQALGQGPQFIFQYYEEEERQRGNFPDRFSGHQFPNYSSELNVNALLLGDSALYLCASSRRDSNQPQHFGDGTRLSIL.

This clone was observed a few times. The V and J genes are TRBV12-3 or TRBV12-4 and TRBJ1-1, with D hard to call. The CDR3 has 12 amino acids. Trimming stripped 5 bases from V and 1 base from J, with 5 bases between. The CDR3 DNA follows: TGTGCCAGCAGTCCCTCGAACACTGAAGCTTTCTTT. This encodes CASSPSNTEAFF.

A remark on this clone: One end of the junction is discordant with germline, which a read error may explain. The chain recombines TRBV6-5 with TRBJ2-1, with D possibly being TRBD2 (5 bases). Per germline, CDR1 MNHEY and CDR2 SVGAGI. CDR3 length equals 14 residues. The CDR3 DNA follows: TGTGCCAGCAGTTACTCGAAACGGGCGGGTGGTCAGGTCTTC. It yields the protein CASSYSKRAGGQVF.

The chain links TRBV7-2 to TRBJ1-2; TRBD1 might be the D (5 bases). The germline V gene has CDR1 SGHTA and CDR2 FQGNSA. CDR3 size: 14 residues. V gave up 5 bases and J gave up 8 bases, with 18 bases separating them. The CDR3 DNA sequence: TGTGCCAGCAGCCTGCTACAGGAGAGTCGAGGCTACACCTTC. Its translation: CASSLLQESRGYTF.

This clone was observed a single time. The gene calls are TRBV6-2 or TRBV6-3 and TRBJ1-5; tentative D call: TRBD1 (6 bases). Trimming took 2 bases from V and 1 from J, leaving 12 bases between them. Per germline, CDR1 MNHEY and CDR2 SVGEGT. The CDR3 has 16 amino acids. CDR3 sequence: CASSYGGGRSNQPQHF. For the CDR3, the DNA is TGTGCCAGCAGTTACGGGGGGGGCCGGAGCAATCAGCCCCAGCATTTT.

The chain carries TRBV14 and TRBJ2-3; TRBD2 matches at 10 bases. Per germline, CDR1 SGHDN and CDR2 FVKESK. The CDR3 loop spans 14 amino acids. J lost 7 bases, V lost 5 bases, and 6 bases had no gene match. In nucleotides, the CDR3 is TGTGCCAGCAGCGAGCGGGGGGGCGCGAATACGCAGTATTTT. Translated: CASSERGGANTQYF. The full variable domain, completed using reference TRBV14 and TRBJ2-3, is EAGVTQFPSHSVIEKGQTVTLRCDPISGHDNLYWYRRVMGKEIKFLLHFVKESKQDESGMPNNRFLAERTGGTYSTLKVQPAELEDSGVYFCASSERGGANTQYFGPGTRLTVL.

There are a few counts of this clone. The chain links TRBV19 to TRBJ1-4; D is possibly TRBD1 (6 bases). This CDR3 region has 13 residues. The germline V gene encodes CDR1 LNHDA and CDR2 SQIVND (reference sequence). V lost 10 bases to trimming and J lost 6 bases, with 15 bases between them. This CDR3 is CAITRGGHEKLFF. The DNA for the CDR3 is TGTGCCATTACGAGGGGGGGTCATGAAAAACTGTTTTTT.

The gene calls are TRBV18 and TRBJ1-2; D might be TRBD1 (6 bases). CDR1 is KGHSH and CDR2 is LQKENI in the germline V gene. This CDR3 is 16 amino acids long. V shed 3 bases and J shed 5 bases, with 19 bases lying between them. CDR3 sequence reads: CASSPPLQGKGYGYTF. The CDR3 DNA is TGTGCCAGCTCACCCCCTTTACAGGGTAAAGGGTATGGCTACACCTTC.